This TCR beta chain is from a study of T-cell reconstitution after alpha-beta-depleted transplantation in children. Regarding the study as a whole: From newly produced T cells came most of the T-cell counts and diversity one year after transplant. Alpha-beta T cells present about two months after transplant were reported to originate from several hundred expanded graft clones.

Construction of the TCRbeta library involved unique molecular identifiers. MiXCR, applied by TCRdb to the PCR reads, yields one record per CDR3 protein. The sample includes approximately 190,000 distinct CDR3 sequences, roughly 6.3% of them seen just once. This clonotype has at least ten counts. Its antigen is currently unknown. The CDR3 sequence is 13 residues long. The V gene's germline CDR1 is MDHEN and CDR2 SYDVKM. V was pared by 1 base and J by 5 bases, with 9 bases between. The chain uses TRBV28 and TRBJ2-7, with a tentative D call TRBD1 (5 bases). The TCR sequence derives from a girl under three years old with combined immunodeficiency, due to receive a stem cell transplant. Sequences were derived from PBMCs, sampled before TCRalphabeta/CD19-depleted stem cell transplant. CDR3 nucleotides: TGTGCCAGCAGTTTATCAGGGTACGACGAGCAGTACTTC. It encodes CASSLSGYDEQYF. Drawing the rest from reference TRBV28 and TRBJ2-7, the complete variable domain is DVKVTQSSRYLVKRTGEKVFLECVQDMDHENMFWYRQDPGLGLRLIYFSYDVKMKEKGDIPEGYSVSREKKERFSLILESASTNQTSMYLCASSLSGYDEQYFGPGTRLTVT.